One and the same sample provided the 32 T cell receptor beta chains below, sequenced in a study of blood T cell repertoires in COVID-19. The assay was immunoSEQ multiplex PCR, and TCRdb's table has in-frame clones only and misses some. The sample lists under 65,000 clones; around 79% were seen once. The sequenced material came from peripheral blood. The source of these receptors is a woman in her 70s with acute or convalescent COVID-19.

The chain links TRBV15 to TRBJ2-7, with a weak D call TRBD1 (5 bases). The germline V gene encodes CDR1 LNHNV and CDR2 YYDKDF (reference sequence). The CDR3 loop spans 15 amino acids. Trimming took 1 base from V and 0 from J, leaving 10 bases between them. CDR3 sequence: CATSRGGASSYEQYF. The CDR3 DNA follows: TGTGCCACCAGCAGAGGTGGGGCTAGCTCCTACGAGCAGTACTTC.

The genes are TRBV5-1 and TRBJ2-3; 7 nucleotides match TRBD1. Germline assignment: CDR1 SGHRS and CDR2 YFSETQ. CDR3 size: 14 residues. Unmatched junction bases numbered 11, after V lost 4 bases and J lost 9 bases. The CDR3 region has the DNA TGCGCCAGCAGCCCATTGCCGACAGGGACCACGCAGTATTTT. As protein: CASSPLPTGTTQYF.

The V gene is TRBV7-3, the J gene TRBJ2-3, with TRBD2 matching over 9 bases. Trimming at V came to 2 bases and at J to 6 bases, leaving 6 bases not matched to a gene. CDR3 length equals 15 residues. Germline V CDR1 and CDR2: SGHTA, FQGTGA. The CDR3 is CASSLAGGPADTQYF. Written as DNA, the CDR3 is TGTGCCAGCAGCTTAGCGGGGGGGCCCGCGGATACGCAGTATTTT.

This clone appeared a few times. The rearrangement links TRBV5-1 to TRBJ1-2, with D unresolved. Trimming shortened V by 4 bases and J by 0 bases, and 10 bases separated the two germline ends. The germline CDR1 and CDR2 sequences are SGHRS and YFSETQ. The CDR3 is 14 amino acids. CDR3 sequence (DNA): TGCGCCAGCAGCACCCAGGCTTCTAACTATGGCTACACCTTC. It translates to CASSTQASNYGYTF.

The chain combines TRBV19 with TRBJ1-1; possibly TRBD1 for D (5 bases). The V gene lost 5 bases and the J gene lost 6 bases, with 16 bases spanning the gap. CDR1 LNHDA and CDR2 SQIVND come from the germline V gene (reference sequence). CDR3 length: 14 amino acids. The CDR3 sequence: CASSFHRREAEAFF. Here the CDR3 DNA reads TGTGCCAGTAGTTTCCACCGCAGGGAAGCTGAAGCTTTCTTT.

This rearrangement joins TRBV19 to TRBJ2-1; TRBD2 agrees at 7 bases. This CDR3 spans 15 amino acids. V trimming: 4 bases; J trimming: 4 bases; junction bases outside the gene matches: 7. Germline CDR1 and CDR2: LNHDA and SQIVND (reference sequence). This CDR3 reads CASSTPTGGYNEQFF. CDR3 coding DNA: TGTGCCAGTAGTACCCCTACGGGGGGTTACAATGAGCAGTTCTTC. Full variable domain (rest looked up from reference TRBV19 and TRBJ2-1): DGGITQSPKYLFRKEGQNVTLSCEQNLNHDAMYWYRQDPGQGLRLIYYSQIVNDFQKGDIAEGYSVSREKKESFPLTVTSAQKNPTAFYLCASSTPTGGYNEQFFGPGTRLTVL.

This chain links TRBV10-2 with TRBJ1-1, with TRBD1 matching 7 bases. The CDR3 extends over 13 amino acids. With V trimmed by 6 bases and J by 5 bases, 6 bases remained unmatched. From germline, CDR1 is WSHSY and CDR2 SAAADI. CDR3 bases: TGCGCCAGCAGGGAACGACAGGGAACTGAAGCTTTCTTT. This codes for CASRERQGTEAFF.

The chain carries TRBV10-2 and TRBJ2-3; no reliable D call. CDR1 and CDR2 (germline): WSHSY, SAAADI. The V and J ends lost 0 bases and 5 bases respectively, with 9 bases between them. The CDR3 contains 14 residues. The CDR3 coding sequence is TGCGCCAGCAGTGAGTCAGCTAGTGGAGATACGCAGTATTTT. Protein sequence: CASSESASGDTQYF.

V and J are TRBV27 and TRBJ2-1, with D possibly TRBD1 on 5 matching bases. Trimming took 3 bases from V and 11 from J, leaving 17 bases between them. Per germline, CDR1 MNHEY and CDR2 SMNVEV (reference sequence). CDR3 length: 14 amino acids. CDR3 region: CASSLTEFTMKQFF. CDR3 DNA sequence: TGTGCCAGCAGTTTGACAGAGTTTACAATGAAGCAGTTCTTC.

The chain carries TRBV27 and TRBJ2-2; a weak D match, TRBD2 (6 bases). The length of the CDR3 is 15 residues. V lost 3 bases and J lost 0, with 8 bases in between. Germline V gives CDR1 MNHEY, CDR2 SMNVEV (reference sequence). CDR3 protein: CASSLRGTNTGELFF. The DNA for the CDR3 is TGTGCCAGCAGTTTGCGGGGTACGAACACCGGGGAGCTGTTTTTT.

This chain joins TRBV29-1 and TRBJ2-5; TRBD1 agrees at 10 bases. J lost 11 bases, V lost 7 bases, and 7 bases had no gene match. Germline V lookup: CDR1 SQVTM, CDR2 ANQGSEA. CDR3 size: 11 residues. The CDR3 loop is CSAGTGAPQYF. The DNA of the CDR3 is TGCAGCGCTGGGACAGGGGCGCCACAGTACTTC.

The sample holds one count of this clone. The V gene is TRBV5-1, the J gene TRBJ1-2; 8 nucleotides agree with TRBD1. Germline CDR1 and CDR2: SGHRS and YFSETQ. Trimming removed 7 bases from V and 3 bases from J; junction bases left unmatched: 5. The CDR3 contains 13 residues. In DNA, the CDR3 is TGCGCCAGCTCTGGACAGGGTGACTATGGCTACACCTTC. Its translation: CASSGQGDYGYTF.

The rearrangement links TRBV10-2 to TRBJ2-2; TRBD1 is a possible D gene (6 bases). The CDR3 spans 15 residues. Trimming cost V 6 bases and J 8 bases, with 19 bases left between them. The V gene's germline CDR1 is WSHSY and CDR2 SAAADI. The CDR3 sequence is CASRRGRGSMGELFF. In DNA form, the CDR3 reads TGCGCCAGCAGGAGGGGCAGGGGATCTATGGGGGAGCTGTTTTTT.

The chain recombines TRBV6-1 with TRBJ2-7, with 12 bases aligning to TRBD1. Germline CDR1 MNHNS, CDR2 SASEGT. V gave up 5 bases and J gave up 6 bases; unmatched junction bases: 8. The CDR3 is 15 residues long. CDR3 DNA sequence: TGTGCCAGCAGTTCCAACCGGGACAGGGGGCGCGAGCAGTACGTC. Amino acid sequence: CASSSNRDRGREQYV.

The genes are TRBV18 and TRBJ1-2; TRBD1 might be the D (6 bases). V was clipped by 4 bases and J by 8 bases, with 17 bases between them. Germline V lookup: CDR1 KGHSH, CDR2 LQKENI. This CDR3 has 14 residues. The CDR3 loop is CASSLNRDKEGYTF. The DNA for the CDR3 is TGTGCCAGCTCACTCAACCGGGACAAGGAGGGCTACACCTTC.

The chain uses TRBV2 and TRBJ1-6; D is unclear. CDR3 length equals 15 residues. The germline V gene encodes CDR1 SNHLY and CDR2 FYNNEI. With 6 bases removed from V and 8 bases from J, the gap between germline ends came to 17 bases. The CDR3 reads CASRVFQVVDSPLHF. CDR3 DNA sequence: TGTGCCAGCAGAGTTTTCCAGGTTGTTGATTCACCCCTCCACTTT.

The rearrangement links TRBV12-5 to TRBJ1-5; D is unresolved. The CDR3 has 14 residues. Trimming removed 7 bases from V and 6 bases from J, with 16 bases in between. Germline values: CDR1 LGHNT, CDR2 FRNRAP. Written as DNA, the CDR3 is TGTGCTAGTGTCGGGCAGGTTGGGAGTCAGCCCCAGCATTTT. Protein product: CASVGQVGSQPQHF.

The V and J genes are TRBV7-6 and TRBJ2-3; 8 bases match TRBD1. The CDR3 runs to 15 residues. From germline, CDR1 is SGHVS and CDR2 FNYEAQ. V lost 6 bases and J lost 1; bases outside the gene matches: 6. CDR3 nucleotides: TGTGCCAGCAGTCCGACAGGGGCCCGCACAGATACGCAGTATTTT. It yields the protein CASSPTGARTDTQYF. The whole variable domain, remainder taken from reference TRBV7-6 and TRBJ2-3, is GAGVSQSPRYKVTKRGQDVALRCDPISGHVSLYWYRQALGQGPEFLTYFNYEAQQDKSGLPNDRFSAERPEGSISTLTIQRTEQRDSAMYRCASSPTGARTDTQYFGPGTRLTVL.

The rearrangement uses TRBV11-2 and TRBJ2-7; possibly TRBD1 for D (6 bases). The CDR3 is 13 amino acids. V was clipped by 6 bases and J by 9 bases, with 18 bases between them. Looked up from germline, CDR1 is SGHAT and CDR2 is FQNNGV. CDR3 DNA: TGTGCCAGCAGGGGGGCGGAGCTGCCGGGGCAGTACGTC. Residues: CASRGAELPGQYV.

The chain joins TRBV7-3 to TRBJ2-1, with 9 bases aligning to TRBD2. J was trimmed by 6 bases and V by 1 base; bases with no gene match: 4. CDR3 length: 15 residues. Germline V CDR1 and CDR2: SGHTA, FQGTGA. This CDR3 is CASSLIAGGLNEQFF. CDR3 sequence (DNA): TGTGCCAGCAGCTTAATTGCGGGGGGGCTCAATGAGCAGTTCTTC.

CDR3 bases: TGTGCCAGCAGCTTACGCGGGAGAGAGCAGTACGTC. Translated, it gives CASSLRGREQYV. This chain joins TRBV11-2 and TRBJ2-7; 7 nucleotides agree with TRBD2. Germline CDR1 SGHAT, CDR2 FQNNGV. Trimming cost V 2 bases and J 7 bases; bases outside gene matches: 2. The CDR3 extends over 12 amino acids.

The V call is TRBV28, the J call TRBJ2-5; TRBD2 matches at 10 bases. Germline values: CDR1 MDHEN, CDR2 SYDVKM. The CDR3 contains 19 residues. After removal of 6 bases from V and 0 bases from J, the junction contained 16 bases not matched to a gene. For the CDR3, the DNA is TGTGCCAGCAGATCTTCTCCGGGACTAGCGAGCCTCTACCAAGAGACCCAGTACTTC. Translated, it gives CASRSSPGLASLYQETQYF.

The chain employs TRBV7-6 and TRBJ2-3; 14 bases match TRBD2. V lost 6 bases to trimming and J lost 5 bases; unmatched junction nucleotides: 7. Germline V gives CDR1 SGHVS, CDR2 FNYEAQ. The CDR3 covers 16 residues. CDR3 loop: CASSSGLAGVVDTQYF. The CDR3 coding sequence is TGTGCCAGCAGTTCGGGACTAGCGGGGGTGGTAGATACGCAGTATTTT.

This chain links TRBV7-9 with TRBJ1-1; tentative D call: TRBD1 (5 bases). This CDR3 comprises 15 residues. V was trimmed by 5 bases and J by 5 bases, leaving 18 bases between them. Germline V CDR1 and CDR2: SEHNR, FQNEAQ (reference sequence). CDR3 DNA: TGTGCCAGCAGCCCCGGCGTGGGGCAGGGAACTGAAGCTTTCTTT. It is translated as CASSPGVGQGTEAFF. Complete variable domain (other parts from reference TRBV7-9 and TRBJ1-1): DTGVSQNPRHKITKRGQNVTFRCDPISEHNRLYWYRQTLGQGPEFLTYFQNEAQLEKSRLLSDRFSAERPKGSFSTLEIQRTEQGDSAMYLCASSPGVGQGTEAFFGQGTRLTVV.

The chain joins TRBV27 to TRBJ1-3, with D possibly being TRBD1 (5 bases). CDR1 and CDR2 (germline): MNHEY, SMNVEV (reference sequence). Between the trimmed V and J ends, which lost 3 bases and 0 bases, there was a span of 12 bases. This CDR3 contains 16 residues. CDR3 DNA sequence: TGTGCCAGCAGTTTTACAGGCGTCGGCTCTGGAAACACCATATATTTT. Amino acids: CASSFTGVGSGNTIYF.

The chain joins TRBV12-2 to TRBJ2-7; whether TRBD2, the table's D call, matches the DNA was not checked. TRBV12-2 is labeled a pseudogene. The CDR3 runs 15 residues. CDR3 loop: CASRPRTGPTYEQYF. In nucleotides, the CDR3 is TGTGCAAGTCGCCCACGTACGGGTCCCACCTACGAGCAGTACTTC.

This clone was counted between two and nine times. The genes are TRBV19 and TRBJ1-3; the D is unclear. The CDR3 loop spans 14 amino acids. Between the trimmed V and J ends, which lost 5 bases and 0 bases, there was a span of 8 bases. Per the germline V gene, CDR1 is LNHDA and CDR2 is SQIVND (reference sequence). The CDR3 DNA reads TGTGCCAGTAGTGAGGAAAACTCTGGAAACACCATATATTTT. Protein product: CASSEENSGNTIYF.

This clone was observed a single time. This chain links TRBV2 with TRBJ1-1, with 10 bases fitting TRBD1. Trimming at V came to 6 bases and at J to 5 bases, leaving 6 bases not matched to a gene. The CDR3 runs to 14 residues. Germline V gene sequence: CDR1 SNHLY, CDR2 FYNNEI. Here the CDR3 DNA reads TGTGCCAGCAGCCGGGACAGGGGAGGAACTGAAGCTTTCTTT. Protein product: CASSRDRGGTEAFF.

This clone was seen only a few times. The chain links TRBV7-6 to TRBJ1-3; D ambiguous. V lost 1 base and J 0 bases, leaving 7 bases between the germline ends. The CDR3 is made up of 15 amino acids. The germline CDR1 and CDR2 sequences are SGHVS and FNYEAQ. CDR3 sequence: CASSLELPSGNTIYF. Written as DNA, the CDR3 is TGTGCCAGCAGCTTAGAACTGCCCTCTGGAAACACCATATATTTT.

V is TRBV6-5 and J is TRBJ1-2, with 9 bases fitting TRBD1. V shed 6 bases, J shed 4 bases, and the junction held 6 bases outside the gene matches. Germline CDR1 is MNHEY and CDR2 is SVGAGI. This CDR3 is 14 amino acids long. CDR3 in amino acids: CASRTGTGPYGYTF. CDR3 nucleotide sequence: TGTGCCAGCAGAACAGGGACAGGGCCCTATGGCTACACCTTC.

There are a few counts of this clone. CDR3 nucleotides: TGTGCCAGCGACAGGGGACCATATGGCTACACCTTC. The encoded protein is CASDRGPYGYTF. The rearrangement uses TRBV5-5 and TRBJ1-2, with 8 positions matching TRBD1. Trimming cost V 7 bases and J 5 bases; bases outside gene matches: 4. The CDR3 has 12 amino acids. CDR1 is SGHKS, CDR2 YYEKEE, per germline (reference sequence).

DNA for the CDR3: TGTGCCAGCAGCCCTGACAGGAACTATGGCTACACCTTC. It translates to CASSPDRNYGYTF. The chain combines TRBV14 with TRBJ1-2; a weak D match, TRBD1 (6 bases). The CDR3 length is 13 residues. Looked up from germline, CDR1 is SGHDN and CDR2 is FVKESK. Trimming removed 4 bases at V and 2 bases at J, with 8 bases between. The full variable domain, in which reference TRBV14 and TRBJ1-2 provide the parts outside the CDR3, is EAGVTQFPSHSVIEKGQTVTLRCDPISGHDNLYWYRRVMGKEIKFLLHFVKESKQDESGMPNNRFLAERTGGTYSTLKVQPAELEDSGVYFCASSPDRNYGYTFGSGTRLTVV.